This T cell receptor beta chain was documented in a study of cytomegalovirus exposure and HLA in healthy donors. Regarding this clone: Its antigen is unidentified.

Study-wide points: Follow-up analysis seemed to connect common viral pathogens with several of the most significant clusters identified. Later work showed greater clonal expansion in HLA-associated TCR beta chains than in equally common others. As was reported, the HLA-A and HLA-B alleles of most subjects were accurately predicted from TCR beta sequences. Cytomegalovirus status, reportedly, was diagnosed with high specificity and sensitivity by the classifier.

The PCR made use of 60 Vbeta and 13 Jbeta primers. Sequencing used immunoSEQ multiplex PCR; TCRdb keeps in-frame clones, though not all of them. The sample consists of 120,000 to 150,000 clones, about three quarters of them appearing once. Unmatched junction bases numbered 8, after V lost 4 bases and J lost 0 bases. The CDR3 length is 17 residues. In germline, CDR1 is SGHDT, CDR2 YYEEEE. The J gene is TRBJ2-1, the V gene TRBV5-6, with TRBD2 matching 9 bases. The specimen was PBMCs. This sequence was found in a middle-aged woman in good health and CMV-seronegative. DNA of the CDR3: TGTGCCAGCAGCGCGGGGGGGTTAGTGAGCTCCTACAATGAGCAGTTCTTC. Encoded protein: CASSAGGLVSSYNEQFF.